The source of this TCR beta chain is a study of beta chain features in type 1 diabetes. The germline V gene encodes CDR1 MNHEY and CDR2 SMNVEV (reference sequence). The CDR3 runs 16 residues. The J segment lost 0 bases and the V segment lost 6 bases, leaving 8 bases of the junction unmatched. Sequenced material consisted of expressed TCRB transcripts (all of the isolated RNA was reverse transcribed). Measured with immunoSEQ multiplex PCR; TCRdb has only the in-frame clones, and not every one. The repertoire includes 620,000 or so clones, 15% to 19% of them detected once, and under 0.095% sits in the top ten.

Sequencing was carried out using naive CD4+ T cells from blood. V usage is TRBV27 and J usage is TRBJ2-4; 7 nucleotides line up with TRBD1. The source of this sequence is a young man in good health. CDR3 protein: CASSSSRQGAKNIQYF. CDR3 coding DNA: TGTGCCAGCAGCTCTTCTAGACAGGGAGCCAAAAACATTCAGTACTTC.